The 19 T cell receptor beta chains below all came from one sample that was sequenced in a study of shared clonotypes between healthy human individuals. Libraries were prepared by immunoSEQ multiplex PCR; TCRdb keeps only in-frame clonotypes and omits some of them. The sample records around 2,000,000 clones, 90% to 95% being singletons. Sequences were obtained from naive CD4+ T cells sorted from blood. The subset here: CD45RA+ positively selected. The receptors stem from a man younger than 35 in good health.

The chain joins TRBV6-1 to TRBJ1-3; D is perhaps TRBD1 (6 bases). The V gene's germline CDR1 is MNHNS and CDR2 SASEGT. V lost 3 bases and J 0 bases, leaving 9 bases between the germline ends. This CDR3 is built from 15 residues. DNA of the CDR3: TGTGCCAGCAGTGAGTGGACAGCCTCTGGAAACACCATATATTTT. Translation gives CASSEWTASGNTIYF.

The CDR3 protein is CASSFIRLWGGSSYEQYF. The CDR3 nucleotides are TGTGCCAGCAGCTTTATTCGGCTTTGGGGCGGGAGCTCCTACGAGCAGTACTTC. The chain carries TRBV12-1 and TRBJ2-7; TRBD2, the table's D call, was not compared with the DNA. TRBV12-1 is flagged as a pseudogene. The CDR3 extends over 18 amino acids.

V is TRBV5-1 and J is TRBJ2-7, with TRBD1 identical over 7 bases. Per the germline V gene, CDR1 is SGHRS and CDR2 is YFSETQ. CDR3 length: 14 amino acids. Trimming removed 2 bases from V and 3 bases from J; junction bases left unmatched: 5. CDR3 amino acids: CASSFMRQGYEQYF. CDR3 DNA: TGCGCCAGCAGCTTCATGAGACAGGGCTACGAGCAGTACTTC. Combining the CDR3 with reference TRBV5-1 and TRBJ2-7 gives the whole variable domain KAGVTQTPRYLIKTRGQQVTLSCSPISGHRSVSWYQQTPGQGLQFLFEYFSETQRNKGNFPGRFSGRQFSNSRSEMNVSTLELGDSALYLCASSFMRQGYEQYFGPGTRLTVT.

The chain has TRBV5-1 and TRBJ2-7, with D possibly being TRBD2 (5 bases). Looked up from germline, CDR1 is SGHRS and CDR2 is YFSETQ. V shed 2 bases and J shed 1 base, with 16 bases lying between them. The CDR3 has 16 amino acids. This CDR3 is CASSFFTTGSSYEQYF. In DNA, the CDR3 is TGCGCCAGCAGCTTCTTTACCACGGGATCTTCCTACGAGCAGTACTTC.

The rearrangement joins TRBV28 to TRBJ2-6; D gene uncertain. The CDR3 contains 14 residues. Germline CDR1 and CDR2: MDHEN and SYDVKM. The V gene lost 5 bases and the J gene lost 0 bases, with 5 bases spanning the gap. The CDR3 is CASSDPSGANVLTF. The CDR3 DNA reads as TGTGCCAGCAGTGACCCCTCTGGGGCCAACGTCCTGACTTTC.

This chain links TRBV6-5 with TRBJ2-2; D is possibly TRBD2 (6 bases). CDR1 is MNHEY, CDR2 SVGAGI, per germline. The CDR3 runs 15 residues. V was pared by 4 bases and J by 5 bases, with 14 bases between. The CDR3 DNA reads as TGTGCCAGCAGTTCGGGCAGGGAGGTTACCGGGGAGCTGTTTTTT. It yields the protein CASSSGREVTGELFF.

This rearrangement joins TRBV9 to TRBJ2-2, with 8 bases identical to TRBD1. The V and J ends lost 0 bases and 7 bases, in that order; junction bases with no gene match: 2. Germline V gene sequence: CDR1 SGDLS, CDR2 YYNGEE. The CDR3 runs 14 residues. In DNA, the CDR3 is TGTGCCAGCAGCGTAGTCGGACAGGGCGGGGAGCTGTTTTTT. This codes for CASSVVGQGGELFF.

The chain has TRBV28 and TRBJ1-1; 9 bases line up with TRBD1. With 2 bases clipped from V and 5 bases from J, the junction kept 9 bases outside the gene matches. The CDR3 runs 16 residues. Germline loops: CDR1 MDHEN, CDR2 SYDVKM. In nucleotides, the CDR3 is TGTGCCAGCAGTTTAAAACCGGGACAGGGTGGGACTGAAGCTTTCTTT. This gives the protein CASSLKPGQGGTEAFF.

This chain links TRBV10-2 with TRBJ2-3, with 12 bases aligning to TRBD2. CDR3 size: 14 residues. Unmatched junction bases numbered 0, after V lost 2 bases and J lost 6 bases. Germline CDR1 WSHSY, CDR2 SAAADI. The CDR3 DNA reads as TGCGCCAGCAGTGAGACTAGCGGGAGGGATACGCAGTATTTT. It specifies CASSETSGRDTQYF.

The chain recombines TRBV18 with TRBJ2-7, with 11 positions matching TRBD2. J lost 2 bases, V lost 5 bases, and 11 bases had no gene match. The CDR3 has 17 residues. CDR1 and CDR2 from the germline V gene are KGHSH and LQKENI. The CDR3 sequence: CASSGVASGRFAYEQYF. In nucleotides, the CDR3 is TGTGCCAGCTCAGGGGTGGCTAGCGGGAGGTTCGCCTACGAGCAGTACTTC.

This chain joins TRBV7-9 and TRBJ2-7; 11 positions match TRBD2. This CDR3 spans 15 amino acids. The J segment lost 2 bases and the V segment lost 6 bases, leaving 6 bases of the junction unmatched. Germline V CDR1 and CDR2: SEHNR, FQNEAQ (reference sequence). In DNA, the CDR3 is TGTGCCAGCAGTTCTAGCGGGAGGCGTCCCTACGAGCAGTACTTC. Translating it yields CASSSSGRRPYEQYF.

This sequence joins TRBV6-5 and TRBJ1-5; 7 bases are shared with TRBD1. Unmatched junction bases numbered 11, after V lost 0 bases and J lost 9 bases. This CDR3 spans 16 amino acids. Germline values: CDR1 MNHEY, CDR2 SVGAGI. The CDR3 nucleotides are TGTGCCAGCAGTTACTCAGGGGGCGGAGGGTTTTGGCCCCAGCATTTT. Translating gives CASSYSGGGGFWPQHF.

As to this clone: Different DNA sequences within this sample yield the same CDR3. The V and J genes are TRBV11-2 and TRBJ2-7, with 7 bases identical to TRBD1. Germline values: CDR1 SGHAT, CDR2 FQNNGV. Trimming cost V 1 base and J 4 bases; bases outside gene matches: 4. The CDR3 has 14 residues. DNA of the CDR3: TGTGCCAGCAGCTTAGCAGGGGGTAGTTACGAGCAGTACTTC. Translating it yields CASSLAGGSYEQYF.

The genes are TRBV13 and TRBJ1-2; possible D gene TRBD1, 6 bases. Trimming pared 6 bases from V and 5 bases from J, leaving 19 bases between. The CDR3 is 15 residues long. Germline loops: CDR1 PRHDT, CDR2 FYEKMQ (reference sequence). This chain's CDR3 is CASSPTPSQGYGYTF. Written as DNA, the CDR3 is TGTGCCAGCAGTCCGACCCCATCACAGGGTTATGGCTACACCTTC.

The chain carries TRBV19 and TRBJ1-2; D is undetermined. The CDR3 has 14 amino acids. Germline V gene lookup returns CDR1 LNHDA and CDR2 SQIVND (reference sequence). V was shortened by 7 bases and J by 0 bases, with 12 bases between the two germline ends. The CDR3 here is CASKTSGTNYGYTF. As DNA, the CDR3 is TGTGCCAGTAAAACATCCGGAACTAACTATGGCTACACCTTC. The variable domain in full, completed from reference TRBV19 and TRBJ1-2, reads DGGITQSPKYLFRKEGQNVTLSCEQNLNHDAMYWYRQDPGQGLRLIYYSQIVNDFQKGDIAEGYSVSREKKESFPLTVTSAQKNPTAFYLCASKTSGTNYGYTFGSGTRLTVV.

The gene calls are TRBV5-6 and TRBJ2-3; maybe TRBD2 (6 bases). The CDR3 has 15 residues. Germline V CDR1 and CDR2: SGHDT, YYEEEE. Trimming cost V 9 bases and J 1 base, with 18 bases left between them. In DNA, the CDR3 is TGTGCCACTACAAAGGGAGCGGGTCGCACAGATACGCAGTATTTT. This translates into CATTKGAGRTDTQYF. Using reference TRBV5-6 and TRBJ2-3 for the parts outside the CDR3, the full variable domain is DAGVTQSPTHLIKTRGQQVTLRCSPKSGHDTVSWYQQALGQGPQFIFQYYEEEERQRGNFPDRFSGHQFPNYSSELNVNALLLGDSALYLCATTKGAGRTDTQYFGPGTRLTVL.

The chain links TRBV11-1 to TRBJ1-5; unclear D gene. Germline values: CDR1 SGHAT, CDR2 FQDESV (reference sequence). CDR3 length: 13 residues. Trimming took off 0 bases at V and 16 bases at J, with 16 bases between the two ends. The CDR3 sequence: CASSLAEGAKRHF. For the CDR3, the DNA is TGTGCCAGCAGCTTAGCGGAGGGCGCTAAAAGACATTTT.

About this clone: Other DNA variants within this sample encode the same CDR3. CDR3 region: CASTSGSSYNSPLHF. The CDR3 DNA reads TGTGCCAGCACCTCCGGGAGCTCCTATAATTCACCCCTCCACTTT. The gene calls are TRBV6-5 and TRBJ1-6, with no clear D. In germline, CDR1 is MNHEY, CDR2 SVGAGI. The V and J ends lost 7 bases and 0 bases respectively, with 10 bases between them. The CDR3 has 15 amino acids.

CDR3 sequence (DNA): TGTGCTAGTGGTGAGGGACTAGCGGGAGTCAAGCAGTACTTC. It yields the protein CASGEGLAGVKQYF. The J gene is TRBJ2-7, the V gene TRBV12-5; 14 bases line up with TRBD2. From germline, CDR1 is LGHNT and CDR2 FRNRAP. V trimming: 5 bases; J trimming: 8 bases; junction bases outside the gene matches: 5. CDR3 length equals 14 residues.